A selection of T cell receptor beta chains follows, all from one sample in a study of CD8 T cells in Susac syndrome. TCRdb fed the immunoSEQ multiplex PCR reads into MiXCR, producing one record per CDR3 protein. The sample lists approximately 260,000 distinct CDR3 sequences, 90% to 96% occurring once. The sequencing input was CD4+ T cells from PBMCs. Receptors were obtained from a human donor with Susac syndrome. Each CDR3 is given with its conserved first and last residue. A D gene is named only where the DNA matches it firmly. Clone size is not always given. Where it is, it says once, few, many or a class for expanded clones.

D gene: TRBD2; clone size: NA; V gene: TRBV24-1; J gene: TRBJ2-3; CDR3 protein: CATSDLGTSGRTDTQYF; CDR3 DNA: TGTGCCACCAGTGATCTCGGGACTAGCGGGAGGACAGATACGCAGTATTTT
D gene: NA; clone size: NA; V gene: TRBV20-1; J gene: TRBJ2-5; CDR3 protein: CSAPRGPRETQYF; CDR3 DNA: TGCAGTGCTCCGCGGGGCCCCAGGGAGACCCAGTACTTC
D gene: TRBD1; clone size: NA; V gene: TRBV20-1; J gene: TRBJ1-5; CDR3 protein: CSAPKEGGQGHNQPQHF; CDR3 DNA: TGCAGTGCTCCAAAAGAGGGGGGACAGGGGCACAATCAGCCCCAGCATTTT
D gene: TRBD2; clone size: NA; V gene: TRBV7-9; J gene: TRBJ2-7; CDR3 protein: CASSLDRLAYEQYF; CDR3 DNA: TGTGCCAGCAGCTTAGATCGACTAGCTTACGAGCAGTACTTC
D gene: NA; clone size: NA; V gene: TRBV7-2; J gene: TRBJ2-7; CDR3 protein: CASSLVSSYEQYF; CDR3 DNA: TGTGCCAGCAGCTTGGTTAGCTCCTACGAGCAGTACTTC
D gene: NA; clone size: once; V gene: TRBV23-1; J gene: TRBJ2-1; CDR3 protein: CASRSPGQGIEREERTNEQFF; CDR3 DNA: TGCGCCAGCAGATCTCCGGGACAGGGTATAGAGCGGGAGGAGAGGACCAATGAGCAGTTCTTC
D gene: TRBD2; clone size: NA; V gene: TRBV11-2; J gene: TRBJ2-1; CDR3 protein: CASGGSGNEQFF; CDR3 DNA: TGTGCCAGCGGCGGGAGTGGGAATGAGCAGTTCTTC
D gene: NA; clone size: NA; V gene: TRBV4-1; J gene: TRBJ1-2; CDR3 protein: CASSQDRTGDYGYTF; CDR3 DNA: TGCGCCAGCAGCCAAGATAGGACCGGAGATTATGGCTACACCTTC
D gene: TRBD2; clone size: NA; V gene: TRBV30; J gene: TRBJ2-1; CDR3 protein: CAWSVGLGGYNEQFF; CDR3 DNA: TGTGCCTGGAGTGTTGGTTTGGGGGGGTACAATGAGCAGTTCTTC
D gene: NA; clone size: NA; V gene: TRBV20-1; J gene: TRBJ1-5; CDR3 protein: CSAQARDSNQPQHF; CDR3 DNA: TGCAGTGCTCAAGCGCGGGATAGCAATCAGCCCCAGCATTTT
D gene: TRBD1; clone size: NA; V gene: TRBV25-1; J gene: TRBJ1-1; CDR3 protein: CASRNRGEGTEAFF; CDR3 DNA: TGTGCCAGCAGGAACAGGGGGGAAGGCACTGAAGCTTTCTTT
D gene: NA; clone size: NA; V gene: TRBV20-1; J gene: TRBJ2-2; CDR3 protein: CSARASGTTGELFF; CDR3 DNA: TGCAGTGCTAGAGCGTCAGGGACCACCGGGGAGCTGTTTTTT
D gene: NA; clone size: NA; V gene: TRBV29-1; J gene: TRBJ1-1; CDR3 protein: CSGLSGTEAFF; CDR3 DNA: TGCAGCGGGCTGAGTGGCACTGAAGCTTTCTTT
D gene: TRBD1; clone size: NA; V gene: TRBV2; J gene: TRBJ1-1; CDR3 protein: CASRDQGQVNTEAFF; CDR3 DNA: TGTGCCAGCAGAGACCAAGGACAGGTGAACACTGAAGCTTTCTTT
D gene: TRBD2; clone size: NA; V gene: TRBV5-1; J gene: TRBJ2-2; CDR3 protein: CASSLDAGVNTGELFF; CDR3 DNA: TGCGCCAGCAGCTTGGATGCGGGAGTAAACACCGGGGAGCTGTTTTTT
D gene: NA; clone size: NA; V gene: TRBV30; J gene: TRBJ1-1; CDR3 protein: CAWGLTAEAFF; CDR3 DNA: TGTGCCTGGGGCCTGACAGCTGAAGCTTTCTTT
D gene: TRBD2; clone size: NA; V gene: TRBV30; J gene: TRBJ2-1; CDR3 protein: CAWTFSSGGSNEQFF; CDR3 DNA: TGTGCCTGGACCTTCTCTAGCGGAGGCTCCAATGAGCAGTTCTTC
D gene: NA; clone size: NA; V gene: TRBV6-4; J gene: TRBJ2-2; CDR3 protein: CASSDSGSPVTGELFF; CDR3 DNA: TGTGCCAGCAGTGATTCAGGGTCGCCAGTCACCGGGGAGCTGTTTTTT
D gene: TRBD1; clone size: NA; V gene: TRBV20-1; J gene: TRBJ2-1; CDR3 protein: CSAQTGTGAGNEQFF; CDR3 DNA: TGCAGTGCTCAGACCGGGACAGGGGCGGGAAATGAGCAGTTCTTC
D gene: NA; clone size: once; V gene: TRBV6-5; J gene: TRBJ2-3; CDR3 protein: CASSSPVGDTQYF; CDR3 DNA: TGTGCCAGCAGTTCCCCGGTGGGGGATACGCAGTATTTT
D gene: NA; clone size: once; V gene: TRBV29-1; J gene: TRBJ1-5; CDR3 protein: CSVWGVNQPQHF; CDR3 DNA: TGCAGCGTCTGGGGGGTTAATCAGCCCCAGCATTTT
D gene: TRBD1; clone size: NA; V gene: TRBV29-1; J gene: TRBJ1-1; CDR3 protein: CSVDGTAEAFF; CDR3 DNA: TGCAGCGTCGACGGGACAGCTGAAGCTTTCTTT
D gene: TRBD2; clone size: NA; V gene: TRBV28; J gene: TRBJ2-1; CDR3 protein: CASSLASGRVAEQFF; CDR3 DNA: TGTGCCAGCAGTTTAGCTAGCGGGAGGGTAGCGGAGCAGTTCTTC
D gene: TRBD2; clone size: NA; V gene: TRBV5-1; J gene: TRBJ2-7; CDR3 protein: CASSPGGPNEQYF; CDR3 DNA: TGCGCCAGCAGCCCGGGAGGGCCCAACGAGCAGTACTTC
D gene: NA; clone size: once; V gene: TRBV29-1; J gene: TRBJ2-1; CDR3 protein: CSVQPLNEQFF; CDR3 DNA: TGCAGCGTTCAACCTCTCAATGAGCAGTTCTTC
D gene: TRBD2; clone size: NA; V gene: TRBV28; J gene: TRBJ2-1; CDR3 protein: CASSTSSGRTFEQFF; CDR3 DNA: TGTGCCAGCAGCACGTCTAGCGGGAGGACCTTTGAGCAGTTCTTC
D gene: NA; clone size: NA; V gene: TRBV27; J gene: TRBJ1-5; CDR3 protein: CASSLSGGNSNQPQHF; CDR3 DNA: TGTGCCAGCAGTTTATCGGGGGGGAATAGCAATCAGCCCCAGCATTTT
D gene: NA; clone size: once; V gene: TRBV9; J gene: TRBJ2-2; CDR3 protein: CASSGNWFSGELFF; CDR3 DNA: TGTGCCAGCAGCGGTAATTGGTTCTCCGGGGAACTGTTTTTT
D gene: NA; clone size: once; V gene: TRBV20-1; J gene: TRBJ1-5; CDR3 protein: CSARDPRGGTIFNQPQHF; CDR3 DNA: TGCAGTGCTAGAGACCCCCGTGGGGGCACCATATTCAATCAGCCCCAGCATTTT
D gene: NA; clone size: NA; V gene: TRBV30; J gene: TRBJ2-7; CDR3 protein: CAMEGGSYEQYF; CDR3 DNA: TGTGCCATGGAGGGGGGGTCCTACGAGCAGTACTTC
D gene: NA; clone size: once; V gene: TRBV29-1; J gene: TRBJ1-1; CDR3 protein: CSVESRGRNTEAFF; CDR3 DNA: TGCAGCGTTGAAAGTCGGGGCCGGAACACTGAAGCTTTCTTT
D gene: NA; clone size: once; V gene: TRBV4-1; J gene: TRBJ2-1; CDR3 protein: CASSQDVGSYNEQFF; CDR3 DNA: TGCGCCAGCAGCCAAGACGTGGGCTCCTACAATGAGCAGTTCTTC
D gene: NA; clone size: once; V gene: TRBV14; J gene: TRBJ1-3; CDR3 protein: CASSLRLPGYSGNTIYF; CDR3 DNA: TGTGCCAGCAGCCTACGCCTCCCCGGGTACTCTGGAAACACCATATATTTT
D gene: TRBD1; clone size: NA; V gene: TRBV12-3/TRBV12-4; J gene: TRBJ1-1; CDR3 protein: CASSRGTGVRSTEAFF; CDR3 DNA: TGTGCCAGCAGTAGAGGGACAGGGGTTAGAAGCACTGAAGCTTTCTTT
D gene: NA; clone size: NA; V gene: TRBV11-2; J gene: TRBJ2-7; CDR3 protein: CASSSLRTLSYEQYF; CDR3 DNA: TGTGCCAGCAGTTCCCTGCGGACATTATCCTACGAGCAGTACTTC
D gene: NA; clone size: NA; V gene: TRBV7-9; J gene: TRBJ1-4; CDR3 protein: CASSLGYATNEKLFF; CDR3 DNA: TGTGCCAGCAGCTTAGGATATGCAACTAATGAAAAACTGTTTTTT
D gene: NA; clone size: NA; V gene: TRBV20-1; J gene: TRBJ2-7; CDR3 protein: CSASPGSSYEQYF; CDR3 DNA: TGCAGTGCTAGTCCTGGGAGCTCCTACGAGCAGTACTTC
D gene: TRBD2; clone size: NA; V gene: TRBV9; J gene: TRBJ2-1; CDR3 protein: CASSRTSGRTNEQFF; CDR3 DNA: TGTGCCAGCAGCCGGACTAGCGGGAGGACCAATGAGCAGTTCTTC
D gene: TRBD2; clone size: NA; V gene: TRBV11-2; J gene: TRBJ2-5; CDR3 protein: CASTGLAGGPWTQYF; CDR3 DNA: TGTGCCAGCACCGGACTAGCGGGAGGTCCATGGACCCAGTACTTC
D gene: NA; clone size: NA; V gene: TRBV28; J gene: TRBJ2-5; CDR3 protein: CASSLEAGVSKTQYF; CDR3 DNA: TGTGCCAGCAGTTTGGAGGCAGGGGTCTCGAAGACCCAGTACTTC
D gene: TRBD2; clone size: NA; V gene: TRBV12-3/TRBV12-4; J gene: TRBJ2-3; CDR3 protein: CASRGLVPGDTQYF; CDR3 DNA: TGTGCCAGCAGGGGACTAGTCCCAGGGGATACGCAGTATTTT
D gene: TRBD1; clone size: NA; V gene: TRBV19; J gene: TRBJ2-7; CDR3 protein: CASRGTGEQYF; CDR3 DNA: TGTGCCAGTAGAGGGACAGGGGAGCAGTACTTC